This TCR beta chain is drawn from a study of blood T cell repertoires in COVID-19. Whole-study context: Sources were T cells, B-cell-depleted T cells, or PBMCs; the material itself was cDNA or gDNA.

Produced via immunoSEQ multiplex PCR; TCRdb's table is partial and in-frame only. The sample contains roughly 410,000 clones, about 89% of which appear only once. This CDR3 has 15 amino acids. Trimming removed 6 bases from V and 4 bases from J; junction bases left unmatched: 6. CDR1 and CDR2 (germline): LGHNT, FRNRAP. This receptor was identified in a woman aged 55-70 years with COVID-19, enrolled during active disease. The rearrangement joins TRBV12-5 to TRBJ2-3; 11 bases are shared with TRBD2. The material sequenced was peripheral blood. CDR3 in DNA: TGTGCTAGTGGCTTAGCGGGGGGGCGAGCAGATACGCAGTATTTT. Protein sequence: CASGLAGGRADTQYF.